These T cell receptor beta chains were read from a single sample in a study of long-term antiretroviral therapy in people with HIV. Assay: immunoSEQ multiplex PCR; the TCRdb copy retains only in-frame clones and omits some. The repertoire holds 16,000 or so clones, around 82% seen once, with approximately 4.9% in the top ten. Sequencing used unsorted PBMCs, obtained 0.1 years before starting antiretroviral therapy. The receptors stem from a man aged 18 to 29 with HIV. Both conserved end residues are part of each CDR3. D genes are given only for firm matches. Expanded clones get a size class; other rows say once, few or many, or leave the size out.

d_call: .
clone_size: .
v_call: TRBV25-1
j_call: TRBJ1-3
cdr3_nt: TGTGCCAGCAGAGGTAAGGGTTTTTTTCTAGGAAACACCATATATTTT
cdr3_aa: CASRGKGFFLGNTIYF

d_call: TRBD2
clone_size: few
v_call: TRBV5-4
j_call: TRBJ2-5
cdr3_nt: TGTGCCAGCAGCTGGGGACTAGCGGGGGCTGAAGAGACCCAGTACTTC
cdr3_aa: CASSWGLAGAEETQYF

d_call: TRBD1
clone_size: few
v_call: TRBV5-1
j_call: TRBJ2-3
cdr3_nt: TGCGCCAGCAGCCCTTTCGCGGGGACAGGGAGCACAGATACGCAGTATTTT
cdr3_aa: CASSPFAGTGSTDTQYF

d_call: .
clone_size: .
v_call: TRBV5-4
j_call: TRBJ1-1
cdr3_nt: TGTGCCAGCAGCTTGGGTGGGATGAACACTGAAGCTTTCTTT
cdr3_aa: CASSLGGMNTEAFF

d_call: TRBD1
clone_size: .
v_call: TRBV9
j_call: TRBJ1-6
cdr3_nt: TGTGCCAGCAGCGTTTACCGGGACAGAGCAAATTCACCCCTCCACTTT
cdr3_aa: CASSVYRDRANSPLHF

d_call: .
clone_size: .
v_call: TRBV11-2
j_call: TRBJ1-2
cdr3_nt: TGTGCCAGCAGCTTAAGACGCTATGGCTACACCTTC
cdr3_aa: CASSLRRYGYTF

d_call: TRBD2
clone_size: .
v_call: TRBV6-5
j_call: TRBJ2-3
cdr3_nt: TGTGCCAGCAGACGGGGGGAAGATACGCAGTATTTT
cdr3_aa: CASRRGEDTQYF

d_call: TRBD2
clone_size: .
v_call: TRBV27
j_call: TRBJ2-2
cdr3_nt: TGTGCCAGCAGGCAGACTAGCGGGAAGAACACCGGGGAGCTGTTTTTT
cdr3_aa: CASRQTSGKNTGELFF

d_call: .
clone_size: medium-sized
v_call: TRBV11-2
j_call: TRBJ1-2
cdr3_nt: TGTGCCAGCAGCTCACTTTATCCTGGCTACACCTTC
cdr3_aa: CASSSLYPGYTF

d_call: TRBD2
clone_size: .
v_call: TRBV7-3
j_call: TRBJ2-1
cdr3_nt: TGTGCCAGCAGCCACGGGGGGGGCAATGAGCAGTTCTTC
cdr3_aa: CASSHGGGNEQFF

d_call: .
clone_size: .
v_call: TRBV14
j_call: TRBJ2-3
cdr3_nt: TGTGCCAGCAGCCAAGGGAGAGTCGGGGGAGTTTTAGGAGATACGCAGTATTTT
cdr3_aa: CASSQGRVGGVLGDTQYF

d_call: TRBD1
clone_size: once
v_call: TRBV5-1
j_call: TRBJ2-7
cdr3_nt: TGCGCCAGCAGCCCCCCGGGGCAGGGGGCTCGCGAGCAGTACTTC
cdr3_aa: CASSPPGQGAREQYF

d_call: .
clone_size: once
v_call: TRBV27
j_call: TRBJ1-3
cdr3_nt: TGTGCCAGCAGATCGGGCGGCTCTGGAAACACCATATATTTT
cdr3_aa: CASRSGGSGNTIYF

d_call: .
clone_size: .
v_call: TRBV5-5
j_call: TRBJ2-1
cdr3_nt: TGTGCCAGCAGCTGGGGGCCTTCCAATGAGCAGTTCTTC
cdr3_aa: CASSWGPSNEQFF

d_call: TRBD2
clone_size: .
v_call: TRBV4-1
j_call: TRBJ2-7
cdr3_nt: TGCGCCAGCAGCCCCAAAATAGCGGGGGGGGGCTCCTACGAGCAGTACTTC
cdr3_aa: CASSPKIAGGGSYEQYF

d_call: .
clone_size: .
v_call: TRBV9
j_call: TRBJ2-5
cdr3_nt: TGTGCCAGCAGCGCGGGGCCTACCCAAGAGACCCAGTACTTC
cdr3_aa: CASSAGPTQETQYF

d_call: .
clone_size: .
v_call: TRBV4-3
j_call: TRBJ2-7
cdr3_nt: TGCGCCAGCAGCCAAGATGTCACAGGGACCTCCTACGAGCAGTACTTC
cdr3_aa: CASSQDVTGTSYEQYF

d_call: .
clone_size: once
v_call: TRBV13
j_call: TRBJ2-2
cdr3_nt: TGTGCCAGCAGCTTAGGCACGGCCGCCAAGAACACCGGGGAGCTGTTTTTT
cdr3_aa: CASSLGTAAKNTGELFF

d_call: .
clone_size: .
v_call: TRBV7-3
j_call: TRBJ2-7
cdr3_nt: TGTGCCAGCAGCTTAACCAGGGAGGAGGAGCAGTACTTC
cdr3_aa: CASSLTREEEQYF

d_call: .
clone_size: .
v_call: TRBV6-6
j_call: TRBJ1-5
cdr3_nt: TGTGCCAGCAGTGAGACTAAGAGCAATCAGCCCCAGCATTTT
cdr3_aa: CASSETKSNQPQHF

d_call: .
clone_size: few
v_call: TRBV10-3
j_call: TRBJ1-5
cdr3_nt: TGTGCCATCAGCGCGGCAGATATTAGCAATCAGCCCCAGCATTTT
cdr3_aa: CAISAADISNQPQHF

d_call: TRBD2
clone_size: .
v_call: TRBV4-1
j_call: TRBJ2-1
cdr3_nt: TGCGCCAGCAGCCAAGATTTAACCGGGGGGTGGGATGAGCAGTTCTTC
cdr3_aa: CASSQDLTGGWDEQFF

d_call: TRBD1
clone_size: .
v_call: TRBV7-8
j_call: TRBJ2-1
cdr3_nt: TGTGCCAGCAGCTCTACCGGGACAGGGGGGAACAATGAGCAGTTCTTC
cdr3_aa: CASSSTGTGGNNEQFF

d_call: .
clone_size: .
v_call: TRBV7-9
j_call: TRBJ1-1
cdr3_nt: TGTGCCAGCAGCTCGCGCGGGGCGCGGGAAACTGAAGCTTTCTTT
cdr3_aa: CASSSRGARETEAFF

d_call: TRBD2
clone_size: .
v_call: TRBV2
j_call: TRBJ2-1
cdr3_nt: TGTGCCAGCAGCGTAACTAGCGGGGGTTACAATGAGCAGTTCTTC
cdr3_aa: CASSVTSGGYNEQFF

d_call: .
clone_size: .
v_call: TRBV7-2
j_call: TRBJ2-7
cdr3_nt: TGTGCCAGCAGCTTGGGTCCTGACCCCTCCTACGAGCAGTACTTC
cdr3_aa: CASSLGPDPSYEQYF

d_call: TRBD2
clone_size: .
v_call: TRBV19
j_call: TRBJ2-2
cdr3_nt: TGTGCCAGTAGTTCCCGGACTAGCGGATACGCGAACACCGGGGAGCTGTTTTTT
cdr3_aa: CASSSRTSGYANTGELFF

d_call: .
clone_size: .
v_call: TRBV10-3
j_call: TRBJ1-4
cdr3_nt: TGTGCCTCAGCGGCTCAGGGAAGTGGGACTAATGAAAAACTGTTTTTT
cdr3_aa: CASAAQGSGTNEKLFF

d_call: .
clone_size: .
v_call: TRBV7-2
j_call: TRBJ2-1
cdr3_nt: TGTGCCAGCAGCTCAGGACATTATGGGGTCAATGAGCAGTTCTTC
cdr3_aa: CASSSGHYGVNEQFF